The 8 T cell receptor beta chains given below trace back to one sample, sequenced in a study of glioma-infiltrating T cells after dendritic cell vaccination. As for time point: after dendritic cell vaccination, including at tumor progression/relapse. TCRdb's table, derived via immunoSEQ multiplex PCR, lists solely in-frame clones and lacks some. The sample consists of 72,000 or so clones, around 87% of them appearing once. Sequencing was performed on blood, taken after dendritic cell vaccination. The receptors derive from a human donor with glioblastoma.

This chain connects TRBV4-1 to TRBJ2-5, with a weak D call TRBD1 (6 bases). The CDR3 covers 15 residues. Germline assignment: CDR1 MGHRA and CDR2 YSYEKL. Trimming pared 3 bases from V and 1 base from J, leaving 12 bases between. DNA for the CDR3: TGCGCCAGCAGCCACGGGGCCAGGGGCCAAGAGACCCAGTACTTC. It encodes CASSHGARGQETQYF.

The rearrangement uses TRBV6-1 and TRBJ2-7; 9 bases align to TRBD1. Germline CDR1 reads MNHNS; CDR2 reads SASEGT. The CDR3 runs 13 residues. The V segment lost 6 bases and the J segment 7 bases; nucleotides outside the gene matches: 7. The CDR3 spells CASRETGGWEQYF. The CDR3 nucleotides read TGTGCCAGCAGGGAGACAGGGGGTTGGGAGCAGTACTTC.

This chain connects TRBV23-1 to TRBJ2-7; 10 nucleotides agree with TRBD1. TRBV23-1 counts as an open reading frame of uncertain function. The length of the CDR3 is 14 residues. The V gene end was trimmed by 7 bases and the J gene end by 5 bases; junction bases not matched to a gene: 8. In nucleotides, the CDR3 is TGCGCCAGCACCGGGGGACAGGGGAAAAACGAGCAGTACTTC. Translating it yields CASTGGQGKNEQYF.

The CDR3 is CASSGGQGPNTEAFF. The CDR3 bases are TGTGCCAGCAGTGGGGGACAGGGGCCAAACACTGAAGCTTTCTTT. The V and J genes are TRBV2 and TRBJ1-1, with 10 bases matching TRBD1. The CDR3 loop spans 15 amino acids. V dropped 4 bases and J dropped 2; count of bases not matched to a gene: 4. Per germline, CDR1 SNHLY and CDR2 FYNNEI.

The J gene is TRBJ2-7, the V gene TRBV28; TRBD2 agrees at 12 bases. The CDR3 is 16 residues long. V lost 3 bases to trimming and J lost 0 bases; unmatched junction nucleotides: 3. Germline-derived CDR1 and CDR2 are MDHEN and SYDVKM. The CDR3: CASSLGLAGASYEQYF. Written as DNA, the CDR3 is TGTGCCAGCAGTTTGGGACTAGCGGGTGCCTCCTACGAGCAGTACTTC.

V is TRBV7-3 and J is TRBJ2-7; no clear D gene. The CDR3 consists of 11 residues. With 4 bases removed from V and 6 bases from J, the gap between germline ends came to 7 bases. Germline V gives CDR1 SGHTA, CDR2 FQGTGA. DNA for the CDR3: TGTGCCAGCAGCTCAGGCAGCGAGCAGTACTTC. Its protein product is CASSSGSEQYF.

The rearrangement uses TRBV7-2 and TRBJ2-7; TRBD2 might be the D (5 bases). The V end was cut by 3 bases, the J end by 3 bases, with 15 bases between. Germline V gene lookup returns CDR1 SGHTA and CDR2 FQGNSA. The CDR3 runs 15 residues. In nucleotides, the CDR3 is TGTGCCAGCAGCTTGGCGGGCCTAGAGGGCTACGAGCAGTACTTC. Translated, it gives CASSLAGLEGYEQYF.

This chain links TRBV6-1 with TRBJ1-5; D may be TRBD1 (6 bases). Germline loops: CDR1 MNHNS, CDR2 SASEGT. The CDR3 sequence is 11 residues long. Deletions cut 4 bases from V and 13 bases from J, with 11 bases between. In nucleotides, the CDR3 is TGTGCCAGCAGTGCACAGGGATCACAGCATTTT. It encodes CASSAQGSQHF.